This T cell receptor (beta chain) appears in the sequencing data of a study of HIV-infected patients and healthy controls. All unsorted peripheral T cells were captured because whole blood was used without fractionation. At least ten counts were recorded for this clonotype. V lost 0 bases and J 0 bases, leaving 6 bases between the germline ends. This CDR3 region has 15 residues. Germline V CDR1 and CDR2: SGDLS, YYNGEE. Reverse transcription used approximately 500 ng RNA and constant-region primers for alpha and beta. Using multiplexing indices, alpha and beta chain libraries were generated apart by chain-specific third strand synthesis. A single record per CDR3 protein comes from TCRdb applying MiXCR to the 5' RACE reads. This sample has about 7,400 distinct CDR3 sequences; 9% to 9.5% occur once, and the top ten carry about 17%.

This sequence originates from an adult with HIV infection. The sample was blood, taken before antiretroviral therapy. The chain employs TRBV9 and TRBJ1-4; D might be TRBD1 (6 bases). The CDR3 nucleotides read TGTGCCAGCAGCGTAGAGGGGGCAACTAATGAAAAACTGTTTTTT. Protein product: CASSVEGATNEKLFF.